Sequencing of this T cell receptor (beta chain) was carried out in a study of regulatory T cells in long-lasting Graves disease. Concerning this clonotype itself: With a much larger clone just one base away, this may be a read error.

Germline-derived CDR1 and CDR2 are LGHNT and FRNRAP. This CDR3 contains 15 residues. Through Arm-PCR of CDR3 regions and iRepertoire HTBI primers, TCR beta libraries were built. TCRdb re-derived calls from the multiplex PCR reads in MiXCR, one entry per CDR3 protein. The sample has about 610,000 distinct CDR3 sequences, about 16% seen once; the top ten hold around 12%. Sample time point: newly diagnosed GD, antithyroid drugs for less than 3 months. Following extraction of RNA from PBMCs, that RNA was used to make the TCR library. The sample also formed part of further work on T cells in Graves' hyperthyroidism and ophthalmopathy. That work contributes: During a first-round RT-PCR of the TCR CDR3, the HTBI primer set was used. The model forecast ophthalmopathy, anticipating it by a median roughly 6.3 months before onset.

Sequencing used peripheral blood mononuclear cells (PBMCs), obtained at new diagnosis, from a patient treated with antithyroid drugs. The chain has TRBV12-5 and TRBJ2-3, with D possibly matching TRBD1 (5 bases). Near its end, the DNA agrees better with TRBJ1-5, so the J call may be wrong. The clonotype was recovered from a man aged 18 to 30 with Graves disease. CDR3 nucleotides: TGTGCTAGTGGTTCCCTATCGGGACCGGGGGATACGCAGCATTTT. It yields the protein CASGSLSGPGDTQHF.